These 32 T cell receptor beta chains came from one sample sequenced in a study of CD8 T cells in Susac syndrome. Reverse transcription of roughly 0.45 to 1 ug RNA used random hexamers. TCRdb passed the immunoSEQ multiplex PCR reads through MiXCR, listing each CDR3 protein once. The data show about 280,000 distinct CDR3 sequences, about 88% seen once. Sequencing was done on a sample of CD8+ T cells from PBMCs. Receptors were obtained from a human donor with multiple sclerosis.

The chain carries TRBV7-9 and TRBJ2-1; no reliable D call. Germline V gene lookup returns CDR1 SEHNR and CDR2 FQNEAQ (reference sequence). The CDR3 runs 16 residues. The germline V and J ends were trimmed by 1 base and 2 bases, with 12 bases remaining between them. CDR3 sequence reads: CASSLVARRPYNEQFF. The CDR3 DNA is TGTGCCAGCAGCTTAGTTGCCAGGAGACCCTACAATGAGCAGTTCTTC. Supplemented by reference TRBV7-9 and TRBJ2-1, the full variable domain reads DTGVSQNPRHKITKRGQNVTFRCDPISEHNRLYWYRQTLGQGPEFLTYFQNEAQLEKSRLLSDRFSAERPKGSFSTLEIQRTEQGDSAMYLCASSLVARRPYNEQFFGPGTRLTVL.

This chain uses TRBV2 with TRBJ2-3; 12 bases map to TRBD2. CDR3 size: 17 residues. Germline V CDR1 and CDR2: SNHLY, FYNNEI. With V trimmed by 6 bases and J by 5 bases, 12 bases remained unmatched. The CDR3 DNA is TGTGCCAGCAGGGACCCCGGACTAGCGGGGATGGGAGATACGCAGTATTTT. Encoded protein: CASRDPGLAGMGDTQYF. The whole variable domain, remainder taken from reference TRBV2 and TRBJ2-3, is EPEVTQTPSHQVTQMGQEVILRCVPISNHLYFYWYRQILGQKVEFLVSFYNNEISEKSEIFDDQFSVERPDGSNFTLKIRSTKLEDSAMYFCASRDPGLAGMGDTQYFGPGTRLTVL.

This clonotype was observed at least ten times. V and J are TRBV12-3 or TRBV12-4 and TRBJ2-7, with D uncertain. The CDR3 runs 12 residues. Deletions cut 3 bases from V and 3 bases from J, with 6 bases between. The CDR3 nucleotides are TGTGCCAGCAGTTTCGGCGGCTACGAGCAGTACTTC. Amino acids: CASSFGGYEQYF.

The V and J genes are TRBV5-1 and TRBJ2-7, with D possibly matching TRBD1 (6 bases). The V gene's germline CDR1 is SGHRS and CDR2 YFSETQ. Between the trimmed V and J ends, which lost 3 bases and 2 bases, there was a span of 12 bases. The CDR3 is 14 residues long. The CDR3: CASSSRGTPYEQYF. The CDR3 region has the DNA TGCGCCAGCAGCTCGAGGGGGACACCCTACGAGCAGTACTTC.

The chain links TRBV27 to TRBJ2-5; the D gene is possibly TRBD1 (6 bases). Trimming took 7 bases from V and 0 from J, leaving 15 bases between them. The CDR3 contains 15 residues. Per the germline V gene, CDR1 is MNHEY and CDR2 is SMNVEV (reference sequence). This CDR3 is CASTPRGQHQETQYF. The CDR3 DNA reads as TGTGCCAGCACTCCCCGAGGACAGCACCAAGAGACCCAGTACTTC.

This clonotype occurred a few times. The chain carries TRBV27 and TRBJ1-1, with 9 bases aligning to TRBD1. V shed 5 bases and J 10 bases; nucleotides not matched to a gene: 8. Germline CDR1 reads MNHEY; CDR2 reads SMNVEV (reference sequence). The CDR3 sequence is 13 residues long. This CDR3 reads CASSLTGGIGAFF. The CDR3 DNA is TGTGCCAGCAGTCTCACAGGGGGCATTGGAGCTTTCTTT.

CDR3 sequence reads: CASSRGGSGYNEQFF. The CDR3 DNA reads TGTGCCAGCTCCAGAGGCGGGAGTGGATACAATGAGCAGTTCTTC. This sequence joins TRBV9 and TRBJ2-1; 7 bases map to TRBD2. Germline CDR1 and CDR2: SGDLS and YYNGEE. The CDR3 has 15 residues. With 7 bases clipped from V and 4 bases from J, the junction kept 11 bases outside the gene matches.

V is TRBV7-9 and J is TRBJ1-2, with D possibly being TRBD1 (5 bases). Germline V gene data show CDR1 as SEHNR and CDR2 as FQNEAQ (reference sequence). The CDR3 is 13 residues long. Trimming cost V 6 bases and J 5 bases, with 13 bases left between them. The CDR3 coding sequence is TGTGCCAGCAGTTCAGCTGCAGGGTATGGCTACACCTTC. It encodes CASSSAAGYGYTF.

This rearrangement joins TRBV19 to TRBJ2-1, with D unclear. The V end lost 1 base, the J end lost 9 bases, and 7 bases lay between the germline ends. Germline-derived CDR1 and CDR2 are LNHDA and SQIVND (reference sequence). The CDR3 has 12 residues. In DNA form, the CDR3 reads TGTGCCAGTAGTATAGGGCTTTGTGAGCAGTTCTTC. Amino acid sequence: CASSIGLCEQFF.

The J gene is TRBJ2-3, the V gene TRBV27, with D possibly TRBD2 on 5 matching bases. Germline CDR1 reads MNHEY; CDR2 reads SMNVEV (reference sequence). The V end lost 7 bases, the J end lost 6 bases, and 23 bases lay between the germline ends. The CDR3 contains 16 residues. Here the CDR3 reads CASTRGSQRAIDTQYF. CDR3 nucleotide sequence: TGTGCCAGCACTCGAGGCTCTCAGAGGGCAATTGATACGCAGTATTTT.

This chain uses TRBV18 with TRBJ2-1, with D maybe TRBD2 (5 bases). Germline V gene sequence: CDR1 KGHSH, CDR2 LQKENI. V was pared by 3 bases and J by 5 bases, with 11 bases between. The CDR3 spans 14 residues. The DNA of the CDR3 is TGTGCCAGCTCACCCCGACGAGGGAACAATGAGCAGTTCTTC. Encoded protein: CASSPRRGNNEQFF.

In nucleotides, the CDR3 is TGTGCCAGCATGCTACCGGGGTCCCAAGAGACCCAGTACTTC. Residues: CASMLPGSQETQYF. The chain has TRBV28 and TRBJ2-5; maybe TRBD2 (5 bases). V lost 7 bases and J 1 base, leaving 13 bases between the germline ends. CDR3 length equals 14 residues. Germline V gene lookup returns CDR1 MDHEN and CDR2 SYDVKM.

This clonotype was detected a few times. The CDR3 region is CASSGGTGELFF. In DNA, the CDR3 is TGTGCCAGCAGTGGCGGGACCGGGGAGCTGTTTTTT. The chain links TRBV6-4 to TRBJ2-2; perhaps TRBD2 as D (5 bases). Germline V gene sequence: CDR1 MRHNA, CDR2 SNTAGT. The CDR3 runs to 12 residues. The V end lost 4 bases, the J end lost 5 bases, and 5 bases lay between the germline ends.

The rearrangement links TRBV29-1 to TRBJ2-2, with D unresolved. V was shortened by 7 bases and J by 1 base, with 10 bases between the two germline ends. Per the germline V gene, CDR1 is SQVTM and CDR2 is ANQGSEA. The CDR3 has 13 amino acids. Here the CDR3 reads CSAEFMNTGELFF. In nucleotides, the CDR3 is TGCAGCGCCGAATTCATGAACACCGGGGAGCTGTTTTTT.

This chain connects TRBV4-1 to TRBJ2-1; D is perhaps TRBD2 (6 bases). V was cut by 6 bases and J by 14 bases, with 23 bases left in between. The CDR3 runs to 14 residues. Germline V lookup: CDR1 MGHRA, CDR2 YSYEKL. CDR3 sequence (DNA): TGCGCCAGCAGTTCTCCGGGACTGCTGTCTGAAAAGTTCTTC. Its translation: CASSSPGLLSEKFF.

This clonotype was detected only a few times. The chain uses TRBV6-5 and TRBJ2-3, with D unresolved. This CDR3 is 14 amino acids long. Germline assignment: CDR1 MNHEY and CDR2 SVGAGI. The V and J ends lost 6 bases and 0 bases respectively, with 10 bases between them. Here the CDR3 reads CASRVPTSTDTQYF. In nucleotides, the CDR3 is TGTGCCAGCAGGGTACCGACAAGCACAGATACGCAGTATTTT.

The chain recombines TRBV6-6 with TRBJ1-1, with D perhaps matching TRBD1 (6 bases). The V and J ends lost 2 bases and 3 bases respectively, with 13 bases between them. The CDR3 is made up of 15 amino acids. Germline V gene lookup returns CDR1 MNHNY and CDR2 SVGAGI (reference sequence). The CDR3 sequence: CASSYRGASDTEAFF. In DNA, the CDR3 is TGTGCCAGCAGTTACCGGGGGGCCTCGGACACTGAAGCTTTCTTT.

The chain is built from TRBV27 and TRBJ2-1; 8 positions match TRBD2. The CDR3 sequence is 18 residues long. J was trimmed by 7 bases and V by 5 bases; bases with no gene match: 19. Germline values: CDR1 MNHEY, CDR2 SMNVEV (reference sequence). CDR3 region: CASSPARSGGPLGNEQFF. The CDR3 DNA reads TGTGCCAGCAGTCCCGCGCGGTCGGGAGGGCCGTTGGGAAATGAGCAGTTCTTC.

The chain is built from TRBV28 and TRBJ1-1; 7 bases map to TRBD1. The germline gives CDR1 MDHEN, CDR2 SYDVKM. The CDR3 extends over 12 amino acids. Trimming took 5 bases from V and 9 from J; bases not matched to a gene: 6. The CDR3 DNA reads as TGTGCCAGCAGTCTCAGGGGGTGGAAAGCTTTCTTT. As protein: CASSLRGWKAFF.

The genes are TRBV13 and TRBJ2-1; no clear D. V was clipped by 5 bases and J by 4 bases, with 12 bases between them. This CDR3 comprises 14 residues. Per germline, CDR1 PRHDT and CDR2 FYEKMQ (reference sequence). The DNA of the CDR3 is TGTGCCAGCAGCCCCCCTGGGCCTTACAATGAGCAGTTCTTC. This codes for CASSPPGPYNEQFF.

CDR3 DNA sequence: TGTGCCAGTAGTATATCAGGGAAGAGCAATCAGCCCCAGCATTTT. Its translation: CASSISGKSNQPQHF. The chain recombines TRBV19 with TRBJ1-5; D is perhaps TRBD1 (5 bases). V lost 2 bases, J lost 1 base, and 9 bases lay in between. This CDR3 is built from 15 residues. Germline CDR1 and CDR2: LNHDA and SQIVND (reference sequence).

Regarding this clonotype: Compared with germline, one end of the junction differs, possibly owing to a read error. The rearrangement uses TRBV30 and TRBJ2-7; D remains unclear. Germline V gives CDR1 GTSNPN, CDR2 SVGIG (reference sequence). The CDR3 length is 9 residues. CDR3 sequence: CAPRAEQYF. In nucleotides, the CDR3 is TGCGCCCCCCGTGCCGAGCAGTACTTC.

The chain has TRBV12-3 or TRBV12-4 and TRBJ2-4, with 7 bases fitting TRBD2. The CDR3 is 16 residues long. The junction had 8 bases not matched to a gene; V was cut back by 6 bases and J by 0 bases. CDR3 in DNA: TGTGCCAGCAGCTCCTTGCGGGAGCTAGCCAAAAACATTCAGTACTTC. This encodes CASSSLRELAKNIQYF.

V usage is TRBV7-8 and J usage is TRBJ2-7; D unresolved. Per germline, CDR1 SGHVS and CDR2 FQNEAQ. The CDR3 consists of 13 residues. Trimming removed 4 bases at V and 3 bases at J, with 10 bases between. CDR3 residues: CASSSDELYEQYF. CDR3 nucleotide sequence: TGTGCCAGCAGCTCGGATGAGCTCTACGAGCAGTACTTC.

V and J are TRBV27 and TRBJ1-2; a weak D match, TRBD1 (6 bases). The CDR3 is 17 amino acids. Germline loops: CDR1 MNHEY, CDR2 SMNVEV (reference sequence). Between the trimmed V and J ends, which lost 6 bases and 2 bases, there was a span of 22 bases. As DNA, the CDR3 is TGTGCCAGCAGCCCTTCCATGGGCAACAGGGCAAACTATGGCTACACCTTC. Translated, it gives CASSPSMGNRANYGYTF.

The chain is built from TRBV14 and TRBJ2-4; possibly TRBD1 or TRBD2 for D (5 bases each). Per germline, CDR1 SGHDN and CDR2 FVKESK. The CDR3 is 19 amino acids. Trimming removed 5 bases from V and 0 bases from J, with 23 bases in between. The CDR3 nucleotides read TGTGCCAGCAGCTCCACCGGGACCCAAACCCATCTAGCCAAAAACATTCAGTACTTC. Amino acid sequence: CASSSTGTQTHLAKNIQYF.

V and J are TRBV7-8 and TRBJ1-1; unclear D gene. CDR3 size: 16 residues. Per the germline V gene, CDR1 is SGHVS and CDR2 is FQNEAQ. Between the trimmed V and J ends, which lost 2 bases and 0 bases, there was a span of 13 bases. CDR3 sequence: CASSLKYRGMNTEAFF. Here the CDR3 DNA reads TGTGCCAGCAGCTTAAAATATCGGGGAATGAACACTGAAGCTTTCTTT.

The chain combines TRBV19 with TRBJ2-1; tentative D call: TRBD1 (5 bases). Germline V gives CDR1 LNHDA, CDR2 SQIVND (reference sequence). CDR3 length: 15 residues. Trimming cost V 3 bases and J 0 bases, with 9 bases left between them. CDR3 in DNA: TGTGCCAGTAGTATTCAGGGAAGCTCCTACAATGAGCAGTTCTTC. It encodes CASSIQGSSYNEQFF.

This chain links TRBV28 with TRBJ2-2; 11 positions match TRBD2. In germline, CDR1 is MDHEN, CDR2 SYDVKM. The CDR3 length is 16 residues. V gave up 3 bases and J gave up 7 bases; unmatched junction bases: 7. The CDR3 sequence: CASSFRSGRAIGELFF. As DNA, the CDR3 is TGTGCCAGCAGTTTCCGTAGCGGGAGGGCAATCGGGGAGCTGTTTTTT.

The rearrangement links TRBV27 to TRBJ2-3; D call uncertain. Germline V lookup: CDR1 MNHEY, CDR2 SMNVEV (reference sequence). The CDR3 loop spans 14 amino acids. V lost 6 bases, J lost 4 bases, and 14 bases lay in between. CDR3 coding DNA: TGTGCCAGCAGGCCGCCCGAATCGGCAGATACGCAGTATTTT. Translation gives CASRPPESADTQYF.

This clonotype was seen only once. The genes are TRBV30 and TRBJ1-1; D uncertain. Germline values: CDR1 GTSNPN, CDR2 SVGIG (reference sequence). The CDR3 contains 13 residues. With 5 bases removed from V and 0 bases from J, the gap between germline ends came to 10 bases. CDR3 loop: CAWAWGLNTEAFF. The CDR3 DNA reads TGTGCCTGGGCGTGGGGATTGAACACTGAAGCTTTCTTT.

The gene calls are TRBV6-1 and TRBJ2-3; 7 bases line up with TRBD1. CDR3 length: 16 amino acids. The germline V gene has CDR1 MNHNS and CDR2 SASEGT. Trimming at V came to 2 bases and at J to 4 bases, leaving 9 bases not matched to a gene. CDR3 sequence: CASSEPATGVADTQYF. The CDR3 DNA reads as TGTGCCAGCAGTGAACCTGCTACAGGGGTTGCAGATACGCAGTATTTT.